These T cell receptor beta chains were read from a single sample in a study of cytomegalovirus exposure and HLA in healthy donors. The repertoire was sequenced with immunoSEQ multiplex PCR; TCRdb's copy has only in-frame clones and lacks some. Its listing shows approximately 30,000 clones. Sequencing was done on a sample of PBMCs. These receptors were obtained from a woman between 40 and 55 years old in good health and CMV-seropositive. Each CDR3 is given with its conserved first and last residue. A D gene is named only where the DNA matches it firmly.

d_gene | j_gene | v_gene | CDR3aa | CDR3nt
TRBD1 | TRBJ1-5 | TRBV28 | CASLLAGGDQPQHF | TGTGCCAGCCTTTTGGCAGGGGGCGATCAGCCCCAGCATTTT
TRBD1 | TRBJ1-1 | TRBV7-9 | CASSRGQGEDTEAFF | TGTGCCAGCAGCCGCGGACAGGGTGAGGACACTGAAGCTTTCTTT
TRBD1 | TRBJ1-2 | TRBV28 | CASQRHDRGDGYTF | TGTGCCAGCCAACGGCACGACAGGGGGGATGGCTACACCTTC
NA | TRBJ1-1 | TRBV25-1 | CASSEFGRATEAFF | TGTGCCAGCAGTGAATTTGGCAGGGCCACTGAAGCTTTCTTT
NA | TRBJ2-7 | TRBV14 | CASSQGGEQYF | TGTGCCAGCAGCCAAGGAGGAGAGCAGTACTTC
NA | TRBJ1-4 | TRBV4-2 | CASTYLRGGENEKLFF | TGTGCCAGCACCTACCTTAGAGGGGGAGAAAATGAAAAACTGTTTTTT
TRBD2 | TRBJ2-1 | TRBV5-1 | CASSFPGGQGLAGRSGEQFF | TGCGCCAGCAGCTTTCCGGGGGGACAGGGACTAGCGGGAAGGTCGGGTGAGCAGTTCTTC
TRBD2 | TRBJ2-7 | TRBV5-1 | CASSRGLAVPEQYF | TGCGCCAGCAGCCGGGGACTAGCGGTGCCCGAGCAGTACTTC
NA | TRBJ2-1 | TRBV6-5 | CASSYSRAGPNEQFF | TGTGCCAGCAGTTACTCTAGGGCGGGACCCAATGAGCAGTTCTTC
TRBD1 | TRBJ2-7 | TRBV7-9 | CASTNVGTDRPYEQYF | TGTGCCAGCACTAACGTAGGGACAGACCGACCCTACGAGCAGTACTTC
TRBD1 | TRBJ1-5 | TRBV2 | CASSATGASQPQHF | TGTGCCAGCAGTGCCACAGGGGCTTCGCAGCCCCAGCATTTT
TRBD2 | TRBJ2-7 | TRBV9 | CASSARGGFDEQYF | TGTGCCAGCAGCGCCCGGGGGGGTTTCGACGAGCAGTACTTC
NA | TRBJ1-6 | TRBV30 | CAWTASSYNSPLHF | TGTGCCTGGACAGCTAGCTCCTATAATTCACCCCTCCACTTT
NA | TRBJ1-1 | TRBV9 | CASSALLGGEAFF | TGTGCCAGCAGCGCACTTCTGGGAGGCGAAGCTTTCTTT
NA | TRBJ2-2 | TRBV11-2 | CASSLIATNTGELFF | TGTGCCAGCAGCTTGATAGCGACGAACACCGGGGAGCTGTTTTTT
TRBD1 | TRBJ1-2 | TRBV19 | CASSQRGQGFGYTF | TGTGCCAGTAGTCAACGAGGACAGGGGTTTGGCTACACCTTC
NA | TRBJ1-1 | TRBV28 | CASSSAGQAFF | TGTGCCAGCAGTTCGGCAGGGCAAGCTTTCTTT
NA | TRBJ2-7 | TRBV6-1 | CASSELGSSYEQYF | TGTGCCAGCAGTGAACTGGGCTCCTCCTACGAGCAGTACTTC
TRBD2 | TRBJ2-2 | TRBV18 | CASSSTSGSGTGELFF | TGTGCCAGCTCTTCCACTAGCGGGAGCGGCACCGGGGAGCTGTTTTTT
TRBD1 | TRBJ2-7 | TRBV27 | CASSYGTGSYEQYF | TGTGCCAGCAGTTACGGGACAGGGTCCTACGAGCAGTACTTC
NA | TRBJ1-4 | TRBV7-9 | CASSLAREKLFF | TGTGCCAGCAGCTTAGCGCGGGAGAAACTGTTTTTT
NA | TRBJ2-5 | TRBV29-1 | CSVGEIAETQYF | TGCAGCGTTGGCGAGATTGCCGAGACCCAGTACTTC
TRBD2 | TRBJ2-7 | TRBV27 | CASSSGGGAFEQYF | TGTGCCAGCTCCTCCGGGGGGGGCGCCTTTGAGCAGTACTTC
TRBD1 | TRBJ2-2 | TRBV29-1 | CSVEEQGAVTGELFF | TGCAGCGTTGAAGAGCAGGGGGCGGTCACCGGGGAGCTGTTTTTT
TRBD1 | TRBJ1-2 | TRBV5-6 | CASSLSLTGGAGGYTF | TGTGCCAGCAGCTTGTCTCTGACAGGGGGCGCCGGTGGCTACACCTTC
NA | TRBJ1-3 | TRBV6-5 | CASSNGRNTIYF | TGTGCCAGCAGCAACGGGAGAAACACCATATATTTT
NA | TRBJ1-5 | TRBV23-1 | CASSQYRASNQPQHF | TGCGCCAGCAGTCAATACAGGGCTAGCAATCAGCCCCAGCATTTT
NA | TRBJ1-1 | TRBV6-1 | CASSEAVWRAGDTEAFF | TGTGCCAGCAGTGAAGCTGTTTGGCGAGCAGGTGATACTGAAGCTTTCTTT
TRBD2 | TRBJ2-1 | TRBV9 | CASSVVSGNNEQFF | TGTGCCAGCAGCGTAGTTAGCGGGAACAATGAGCAGTTCTTC
TRBD2 | TRBJ2-1 | TRBV5-1 | CASSPGLAGGNEQFF | TGCGCCAGCAGCCCCGGACTAGCGGGAGGCAATGAGCAGTTCTTC
TRBD1 | TRBJ1-2 | TRBV9 | CASSASPTTGTQGYTF | TGTGCCAGCAGCGCCAGTCCTACGACAGGGACTCAAGGCTACACCTTC
TRBD2 | TRBJ2-7 | TRBV28 | CASSLWTSGEGSYEQYF | TGTGCCAGCAGTCTATGGACTAGCGGGGAAGGCTCCTACGAGCAGTACTTC
TRBD1 | TRBJ2-5 | TRBV6-5 | CAITGTDQETQYF | TGTGCCATAACCGGGACAGACCAAGAGACCCAGTACTTC
TRBD2 | TRBJ2-7 | TRBV4-3 | CASSHSGTGGYEQYF | TGCGCCAGCAGCCATAGCGGGACCGGGGGCTACGAGCAGTACTTC
NA | TRBJ2-4 | TRBV30 | CAWTPSPPGGNIQYF | TGTGCCTGGACCCCAAGTCCGCCAGGGGGGAACATTCAGTACTTC
NA | TRBJ2-7 | TRBV30 | CAWSVGGVAYEQYF | TGTGCCTGGAGTGTCGGGGGAGTGGCCTACGAGCAGTACTTC
TRBD2 | TRBJ2-1 | TRBV4-2 | CASSQDRSGADNEQFF | TGTGCCAGCAGCCAAGATCGCAGCGGGGCCGACAATGAGCAGTTCTTC
NA | TRBJ2-3 | TRBV29-1 | CSVREDLDTQYF | TGCAGCGTTCGCGAGGATCTCGATACGCAGTATTTT
TRBD1 | TRBJ1-2 | TRBV6-1 | CASSEGTGGGYGYTF | TGTGCCAGCAGTGAAGGTACAGGGGGTGGCTATGGCTACACCTTC
TRBD2 | TRBJ2-1 | TRBV30 | CAWSQSISPSGRWDEQFF | TGTGCCTGGAGTCAAAGCATTAGCCCTAGCGGGAGGTGGGATGAGCAGTTCTTC
NA | TRBJ1-5 | TRBV28 | CASSPPRYSNQPQHF | TGTGCCAGCAGTCCCCCGAGGTATAGCAATCAGCCCCAGCATTTT
NA | TRBJ2-7 | TRBV4-2 | CASSQEKQSYEQYF | TGTGCCAGCAGCCAAGAAAAACAGTCCTACGAGCAGTACTTC
TRBD1 | TRBJ1-2 | TRBV11-1 | CASSRDSRNYGYTF | TGTGCCAGCAGCCGGGACAGCCGAAACTATGGCTACACCTTC
TRBD1 | TRBJ1-2 | TRBV7-9 | CASSLSVGGGYTF | TGTGCCAGCAGCTTATCCGTAGGGGGCGGCTACACCTTC
TRBD2 | TRBJ2-5 | TRBV2 | CASSELAVQETQYF | TGTGCCAGCAGTGAGCTAGCGGTACAAGAGACCCAGTACTTC
NA | TRBJ1-2 | TRBV10-3 | CAISERGGYGYTF | TGTGCCATCAGTGAGAGGGGCGGCTATGGCTACACCTTC
NA | TRBJ2-7 | TRBV28 | CASSLSVVGAYEQYF | TGTGCCAGCAGTTTATCGGTGGTGGGCGCCTACGAGCAGTACTTC